The rows below give T cell receptor beta chains drawn from one sample of a study of blood T cell repertoires in COVID-19. TCRdb's copy holds only in-frame clones and misses some; the assay was immunoSEQ multiplex PCR. This sample yields about 280,000 clones, of which 85% are seen a single time; 5.1% belongs to the top ten. Sequencing was performed on peripheral blood. The source is a man aged 45 to 65 with active or convalescent COVID-19. Each CDR3 is given with its conserved first and last residue. D genes are given only for firm matches. A row's size may be missing; if present it is once, few, many or a size class.

>TRBV14|once|.|TRBJ1-2
CASSQDAGRGYGYTF
TGTGCCAGCAGCCAAGACGCCGGGAGAGGGTATGGCTACACCTTC
>TRBV27|.|TRBD1|TRBJ2-6
CASSPGQGWTGANVLTF
TGTGCCAGCAGTCCGGGACAGGGATGGACTGGGGCCAACGTCCTGACTTTC
>TRBV29-1|.|.|TRBJ2-3
CSAGVPGTDTQYF
TGCAGCGCGGGAGTTCCGGGCACAGATACGCAGTATTTT
>TRBV5-6|.|.|TRBJ1-2
CASSFRQGPIYGYTF
TGTGCCAGCAGCTTCCGACAAGGCCCAATCTATGGCTACACCTTC
>TRBV7-2|once|TRBD1|TRBJ1-2
CASSPSRSRTGDGYTF
TGTGCCAGCAGCCCAAGTCGAAGCCGGACAGGGGATGGCTACACCTTC
>TRBV29-1|.|.|TRBJ1-1
CSVEVQTNTEAFF
TGCAGCGTTGAAGTACAGACAAACACTGAAGCTTTCTTT
>TRBV5-8|.|.|TRBJ2-1
CASSFGLSTYNEQFF
TGTGCCAGCAGCTTTGGACTATCTACCTACAATGAGCAGTTCTTC
>TRBV6-6|.|TRBD2|TRBJ2-7
CASSLASGSSYEQYF
TGTGCCAGCAGTTTAGCTAGCGGGAGCTCCTACGAGCAGTACTTC
>TRBV14|.|.|TRBJ2-3
CASSQESAVRTDTQYF
TGTGCCAGCAGCCAAGAATCAGCGGTACGCACAGATACGCAGTATTTT
>TRBV30|.|.|TRBJ1-5
CAWSAAGGNQPQHF
TGTGCCTGGAGTGCAGCAGGTGGGAATCAGCCCCAGCATTTT
>TRBV4-2|.|TRBD1|TRBJ1-1
CASSPRDRGGTEAFF
TGTGCCAGCAGCCCACGGGACAGGGGAGGGACTGAAGCTTTCTTT
>TRBV28|.|.|TRBJ1-5
CASSLGGAGGQPQHF
TGTGCCAGCAGTTTGGGGGGGGCTGGAGGTCAGCCCCAGCATTTT
>TRBV7-9|.|TRBD1|TRBJ2-1
CASSFDRGREYNEQFF
TGTGCCAGCAGCTTTGACAGGGGCCGGGAATACAATGAGCAGTTCTTC
>TRBV11-2|.|.|TRBJ2-1
CASSLVRGSSYNEQFF
TGTGCCAGCAGCTTAGTACGGGGGAGCTCCTACAATGAGCAGTTCTTC
>TRBV7-9|.|TRBD1|TRBJ1-4
CASSQGQGREKLFF
TGTGCCAGCAGCCAGGGACAGGGGCGTGAAAAACTGTTTTTT
>TRBV29-1|.|TRBD1|TRBJ2-7
CSVLAYQGALEQYF
TGCAGCGTCCTGGCCTATCAGGGGGCCCTCGAGCAGTACTTC
>TRBV20-1|once|TRBD2|TRBJ2-3
CSASPPTSGRGDTQYF
TGCAGTGCTAGTCCCCCGACTAGCGGGAGGGGAGATACGCAGTATTTT
>TRBV5-1|.|.|TRBJ2-3
CASSLGGGGGDTQYF
TGCGCCAGCAGCTTGGGGGGCGGAGGGGGCGATACGCAGTATTTT
>TRBV3-1/TRBV3-2|.|.|TRBJ1-1
CASSPRGIVLGTEAFF
TGTGCCAGCAGCCCTAGGGGAATTGTATTAGGCACTGAAGCTTTCTTT
>TRBV13|.|.|TRBJ2-1
CASSPGTPSNEQFF
TGTGCCAGCAGCCCCGGGACTCCCAGCAATGAGCAGTTCTTC
>TRBV6-5|.|.|TRBJ2-7
CASKPGRASGEQYF
TGTGCCAGCAAACCCGGCAGGGCCTCCGGCGAGCAGTACTTC
>TRBV7-7|.|.|TRBJ2-2
CASSLEAEGNTGELFF
TGTGCTAGCAGCTTAGAAGCTGAGGGTAACACCGGGGAGCTGTTTTTT
>TRBV14|.|TRBD2|TRBJ2-1
CASSQEWAGGPVEQFF
TGTGCCAGCAGCCAAGAATGGGCGGGAGGGCCTGTGGAGCAGTTCTTC
>TRBV5-1|few|.|TRBJ1-2
CASSSTGTGDGYTF
TGCGCCAGCAGCTCCACAGGGACCGGTGATGGCTACACCTTC
>TRBV3-1/TRBV3-2|.|.|TRBJ2-6
CASSQDSGFGANVLTF
TGTGCCAGCAGCCAAGACTCGGGATTTGGGGCCAACGTCCTGACTTTC
>TRBV18|once|.|TRBJ1-1
CASSPDRHSEAFF
TGTGCCAGCTCACCTGACAGACACAGTGAAGCTTTCTTT
>TRBV29-1|once|TRBD2|TRBJ2-2
CSVGLAVNTGELFF
TGCAGCGTGGGACTAGCGGTGAACACCGGGGAGCTGTTTTTT
>TRBV7-2|.|TRBD2|TRBJ2-5
CASSLAGGRGETQYF
TGTGCCAGCAGCCTAGCGGGAGGGAGGGGAGAGACCCAGTACTTC
>TRBV19|once|TRBD1|TRBJ1-2
CASSVSPGTGTYGYTF
TGTGCCAGTAGTGTCTCTCCCGGGACAGGGACGTATGGCTACACCTTC
>TRBV14|few|.|TRBJ2-3
CASSQVRLLGTDTQYF
TGTGCCAGCAGCCAAGTCCGACTACTAGGGACAGATACGCAGTATTTT
>TRBV27|.|.|TRBJ2-7
CASGNGPEQYF
TGTGCCAGCGGAAATGGGCCCGAGCAGTACTTC
>TRBV6-4|.|TRBD2|TRBJ2-1
CASSASSGRADEQFF
TGTGCCAGCAGCGCTTCTAGCGGGAGGGCCGATGAGCAGTTCTTC
>TRBV28|.|.|TRBJ2-7
CASSLTNPYEQYF
TGTGCCAGCAGTTTAACTAATCCCTACGAGCAGTACTTC
>TRBV27|.|.|TRBJ2-1
CASSYLSTGNEQFF
TGTGCCAGCAGTTACCTCTCGACAGGCAATGAGCAGTTCTTC
>TRBV7-2|few|.|TRBJ1-5
CASSSDSSYNQPQHF
TGTGCCAGCAGCTCAGACAGCAGTTACAATCAGCCCCAGCATTTT
>TRBV28|.|.|TRBJ1-1
CASSLGGGVTEAFF
TGTGCCAGCAGTTTAGGAGGGGGGGTCACTGAAGCTTTCTTT